This T cell receptor (beta chain) comes out of a study of human T cells and chemical hapten exposure. Looking at the study overall: Patch testing was performed with 0.01% DPC on the upper back, with reading at 6 days. Findings and caveats of the study: Expanded TCRs created a significantly greater count of big CDR3 similarity clusters than controls did.

TCRdb re-derived calls from the RACE reads in MiXCR, one entry per CDR3 protein. The top ten clones hold approximately 1.4% of a sample with nearly 85,000 distinct CDR3 sequences, around 10% of them seen once. About this clonotype: Its antigen is not known.

Germline CDR1 is MNHNY and CDR2 is SVGAGI (reference sequence). Trimming removed 6 bases from V and 13 bases from J; junction bases left unmatched: 19. The CDR3 has 16 amino acids. The time point is: patch test 2, 6 weeks after DPC sensitization. Treatment defined: therapeutic diphenylcyclopropenone sensitization with weekly scalp DPC. Blood collection took place prior to placing each patch test. The rearrangement uses TRBV6-6 and TRBJ2-1; 9 bases map to TRBD2. Sequences were derived from whole blood, sampled in connection with sensitization to the hapten diphenylcyclopropenone (DPC). The TCR sequence derives from a man in his late teens or twenties with alopecia areata. Some clones in this sample may be carry-over from other donors' samples. The CDR3 sequence is CASSLLPGTSRRIQFF. The CDR3 bases are TGTGCCAGCAGCCTCCTCCCCGGGACTAGCAGGCGGATCCAGTTCTTC.